The 18 T cell receptor beta chains listed next were all sequenced from one sample in a study of T cells in localized non-small cell lung cancer. Repertoires were generated with immunoSEQ multiplex PCR, while TCRdb's copy carries only in-frame clones and drops some. The sample records about 74,000 clones, around 84% being singletons. This sample comprised peripheral blood, obtained before any cancer treatment. The receptors come from an older female donor with stage I lung adenocarcinoma.

The chain employs TRBV6-1 and TRBJ1-4; D gene ambiguous. Trimming pared 8 bases from V and 8 bases from J, leaving 15 bases between. Germline CDR1 and CDR2: MNHNS and SASEGT. The CDR3 has 13 amino acids. The CDR3 DNA reads as TGTGCCAGCTCGTCAGCAGCTCTAGAAAAACTGTTTTTT. Protein: CASSSAALEKLFF.

The J gene is TRBJ1-2, the V gene TRBV6-5; 8 nucleotides align to TRBD1. The junction had 7 bases not matched to a gene; V was cut back by 8 bases and J by 2 bases. CDR3 length equals 14 residues. Germline V gives CDR1 MNHEY, CDR2 SVGAGI. The CDR3 sequence is CASRTGLPNYGYTF. CDR3 DNA: TGTGCCAGCCGGACAGGGCTTCCGAACTATGGCTACACCTTC.

A note on this clone: A junction boundary mismatches the germline segment, possibly from a read error. Written as DNA, the CDR3 is TGCGCCAGCAGCCAAGATCCTCGGGCGAACACTGAAGCTTTCTTT. It encodes CASSQDPRANTEAFF. The V and J genes are TRBV5-4 and TRBJ1-1; D uncertain. The CDR3 contains 15 residues. CDR1 and CDR2 (germline): SGHNT, YYREEE (reference sequence). The full variable domain, in which reference TRBV5-4 and TRBJ1-1 provide the parts outside the CDR3, is ETGVTQSPTHLIKTRGQQVTLRCSSQSGHNTVSWYQQALGQGPQFIFQYYREEENGRGNFPPRFSGLQFPNYSSELNVNALELDDSALYLCASSQDPRANTEAFFGQGTRLTVV.

This sequence joins TRBV4-1 and TRBJ2-7; D gene ambiguous. Trimming took 0 bases from V and 1 from J, leaving 7 bases between them. This CDR3 region has 14 residues. Per germline, CDR1 MGHRA and CDR2 YSYEKL. The CDR3 protein is CASSQDRPSYEQYF. The CDR3 DNA follows: TGCGCCAGCAGCCAAGATAGGCCTTCCTACGAGCAGTACTTC.

This clone has just a few counts. The chain couples TRBV5-6 to TRBJ2-2, with D perhaps matching TRBD1 or TRBD2 (5 bases each). Germline loops: CDR1 SGHDT, CDR2 YYEEEE. The CDR3 loop spans 15 amino acids. The V gene lost 2 bases and the J gene lost 7 bases, with 15 bases spanning the gap. In DNA form, the CDR3 reads TGTGCCAGCAGCTTCCAGGGAGAATACGACGGGGAGCTGTTTTTT. Amino acids: CASSFQGEYDGELFF.

This chain links TRBV28 with TRBJ1-5, with 10 bases that match TRBD1. The CDR3 totals 14 residues. V lost 5 bases to trimming and J lost 5 bases; unmatched junction nucleotides: 3. Germline V gene lookup returns CDR1 MDHEN and CDR2 SYDVKM. The CDR3 is CASSIGTGDQPQHF. DNA for the CDR3: TGTGCCAGCAGTATCGGGACAGGGGATCAGCCCCAGCATTTT.

The chain uses TRBV9 and TRBJ1-2; the D gene is possibly TRBD1 (6 bases). The CDR3 length is 15 residues. The germline V gene has CDR1 SGDLS and CDR2 YYNGEE. Deletions cut 0 bases from V and 11 bases from J, with 20 bases between. The CDR3: CASSVVSGATSGYTF. CDR3 sequence (DNA): TGTGCCAGCAGCGTAGTGTCGGGGGCCACTAGTGGGTACACCTTC.

The chain carries TRBV7-8 and TRBJ1-1, with D perhaps TRBD1 (5 bases). Germline-derived CDR1 and CDR2 are SGHVS and FQNEAQ. Trimming pared 1 base from V and 5 bases from J, leaving 14 bases between. The CDR3 contains 15 residues. CDR3 region: CASSLGQGVMTEAFF. Here the CDR3 DNA reads TGTGCCAGCAGCTTAGGTCAGGGCGTGATGACTGAAGCTTTCTTT.

The chain combines TRBV5-1 with TRBJ2-3, with 7 bases fitting TRBD2. Germline V gene sequence: CDR1 SGHRS, CDR2 YFSETQ. The CDR3 covers 16 residues. V lost 4 bases, J lost 0 bases, and 8 bases stayed unmatched. The CDR3 nucleotides read TGCGCCAGCAGCCACGGGGGGAATCCTAGCACAGATACGCAGTATTTT. Translated: CASSHGGNPSTDTQYF.

Note on this clone: The junction differs from germline at one of its ends, possibly a read error. This chain uses TRBV2 with TRBJ2-6; 15 bases fit TRBD2. The germline CDR1 and CDR2 sequences are SNHLY and FYNNEI. This CDR3 comprises 14 residues. DNA for the CDR3: TGTGCCAGCAGTGAATGGGGACTAGCGGGGGGTTTGGCTTTC. It codes for CASSEWGLAGGLAF.

The sample holds a few counts of this clone. The chain couples TRBV4-2 to TRBJ1-3; D is unresolved. V was clipped by 0 bases and J by 0 bases, with 6 bases between them. Looked up from germline, CDR1 is LGHNA and CDR2 is YNFKEQ. The CDR3 totals 15 residues. The CDR3 sequence: CASSQEVASGNTIYF. The CDR3 DNA follows: TGTGCCAGCAGCCAAGAAGTGGCCTCTGGAAACACCATATATTTT.

This rearrangement joins TRBV18 to TRBJ2-7, with D perhaps TRBD1 or TRBD2 (5 bases each). The CDR3 loop spans 16 amino acids. The V end lost 3 bases, the J end lost 2 bases, and 17 bases lay between the germline ends. Germline-derived CDR1 and CDR2 are KGHSH and LQKENI. The DNA for the CDR3 is TGTGCCAGCTCACCTTCTTTGGGACGTCTTACCTACGAGCAGTACTTC. It yields the protein CASSPSLGRLTYEQYF.

The genes are TRBV28 and TRBJ2-7, with D perhaps being TRBD1 or TRBD2 (5 bases each). V lost 7 bases to trimming and J lost 0 bases, with 19 bases between them. This CDR3 has 16 amino acids. Germline-derived CDR1 and CDR2 are MDHEN and SYDVKM. In DNA form, the CDR3 reads TGTGCCAGCACCCTGGTATGGGGGAGCAACTCCTACGAGCAGTACTTC. It translates to CASTLVWGSNSYEQYF. Variable domain in full (rest from reference TRBV28 and TRBJ2-7): DVKVTQSSRYLVKRTGEKVFLECVQDMDHENMFWYRQDPGLGLRLIYFSYDVKMKEKGDIPEGYSVSREKKERFSLILESASTNQTSMYLCASTLVWGSNSYEQYFGPGTRLTVT.

The CDR3 loop is CASSLQSDYGYTF. DNA for the CDR3: TGTGCCAGTAGCCTACAATCGGACTATGGCTACACCTTC. The gene calls are TRBV19 and TRBJ1-2; no clear D. V was clipped by 6 bases and J by 3 bases, with 11 bases between them. Germline V CDR1 and CDR2: LNHDA, SQIVND (reference sequence). The length of the CDR3 is 13 residues. The complete variable domain, with remaining parts taken from reference TRBV19 and TRBJ1-2, reads DGGITQSPKYLFRKEGQNVTLSCEQNLNHDAMYWYRQDPGQGLRLIYYSQIVNDFQKGDIAEGYSVSREKKESFPLTVTSAQKNPTAFYLCASSLQSDYGYTFGSGTRLTVV.

This clone was observed a handful of times. This rearrangement joins TRBV14 to TRBJ1-1, with D possibly matching TRBD1 (6 bases). Germline V gene data show CDR1 as SGHDN and CDR2 as FVKESK. V was pared by 5 bases and J by 0 bases, with 13 bases between. The CDR3 is 15 residues long. The CDR3 nucleotides read TGTGCCAGCAGCGGTGGGGGCAGGGTGAACACTGAAGCTTTCTTT. Protein product: CASSGGGRVNTEAFF.

The genes are TRBV7-3 and TRBJ2-2; D may be TRBD2 (6 bases). V was clipped by 5 bases and J by 7 bases, with 20 bases between them. Germline V CDR1 and CDR2: SGHTA, FQGTGA. The CDR3 is 16 amino acids. The CDR3 is CASSQGNGLLGGELFF. The CDR3 DNA reads as TGTGCCAGCAGCCAAGGAAACGGACTACTGGGCGGGGAGCTGTTTTTT.

This chain joins TRBV11-2 and TRBJ2-2, with TRBD1 as a possible D gene (6 bases). Trimming cost V 3 bases and J 4 bases, with 15 bases left between them. The CDR3 consists of 16 residues. Germline V gene lookup returns CDR1 SGHAT and CDR2 FQNNGV. In DNA form, the CDR3 reads TGTGCCAGCAGCTTGCATCCAGGGGCGGGCACCGGGGAGCTGTTTTTT. Its translation is CASSLHPGAGTGELFF.

The chain recombines TRBV18 with TRBJ2-2; D remains unclear. Germline CDR1 and CDR2: KGHSH and LQKENI. The V end lost 3 bases, the J end lost 6 bases, and 17 bases lay between the germline ends. CDR3 size: 16 residues. The CDR3 bases are TGTGCCAGCTCACCTAACCGACCAGTGGTTTCCGGGGAGCTGTTTTTT. Its protein is CASSPNRPVVSGELFF.